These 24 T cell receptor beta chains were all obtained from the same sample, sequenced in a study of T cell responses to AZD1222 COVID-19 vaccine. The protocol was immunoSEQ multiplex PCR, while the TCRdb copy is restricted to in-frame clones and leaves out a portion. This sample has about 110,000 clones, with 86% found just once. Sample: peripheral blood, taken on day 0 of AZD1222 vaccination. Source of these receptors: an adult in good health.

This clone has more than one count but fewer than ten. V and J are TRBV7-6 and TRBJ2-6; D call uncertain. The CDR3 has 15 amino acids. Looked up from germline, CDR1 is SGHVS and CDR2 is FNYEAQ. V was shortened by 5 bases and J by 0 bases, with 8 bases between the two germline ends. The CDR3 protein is CASSPPGSGANVLTF. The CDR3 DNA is TGTGCCAGCAGCCCCCCTGGCTCTGGGGCCAACGTCCTGACTTTC.

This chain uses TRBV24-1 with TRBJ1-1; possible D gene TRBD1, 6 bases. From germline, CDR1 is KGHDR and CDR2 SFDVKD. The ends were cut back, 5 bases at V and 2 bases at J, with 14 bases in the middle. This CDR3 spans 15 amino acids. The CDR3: CATSATGLGNTEAFF. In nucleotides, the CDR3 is TGTGCCACCAGTGCGACAGGTCTGGGTAACACTGAAGCTTTCTTT.

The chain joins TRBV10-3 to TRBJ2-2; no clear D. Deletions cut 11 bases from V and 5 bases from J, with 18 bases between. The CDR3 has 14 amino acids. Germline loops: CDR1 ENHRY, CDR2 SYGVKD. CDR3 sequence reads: CASQRRDRTGELFF. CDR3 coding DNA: TGTGCCTCCCAACGAAGGGATCGGACCGGGGAGCTGTTTTTT.

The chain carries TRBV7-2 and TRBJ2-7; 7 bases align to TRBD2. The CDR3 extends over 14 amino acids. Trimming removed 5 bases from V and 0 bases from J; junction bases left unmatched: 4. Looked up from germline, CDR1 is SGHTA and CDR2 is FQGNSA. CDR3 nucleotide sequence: TGTGCCAGCAGCGTCAGCGGGAACTCCTACGAGCAGTACTTC. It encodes CASSVSGNSYEQYF.

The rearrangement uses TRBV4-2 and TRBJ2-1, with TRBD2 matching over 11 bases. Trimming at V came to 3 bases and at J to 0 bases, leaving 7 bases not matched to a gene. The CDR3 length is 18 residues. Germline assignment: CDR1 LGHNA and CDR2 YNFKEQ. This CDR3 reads CASSQLTSGTSSYNEQFF. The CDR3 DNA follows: TGTGCCAGCAGCCAGTTGACTAGCGGGACGAGCTCCTACAATGAGCAGTTCTTC.

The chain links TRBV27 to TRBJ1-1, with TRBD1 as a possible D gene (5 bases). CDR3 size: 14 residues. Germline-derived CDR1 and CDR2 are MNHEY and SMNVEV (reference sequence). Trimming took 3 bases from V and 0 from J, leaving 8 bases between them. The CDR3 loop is CASSFAGLNTEAFF. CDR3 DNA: TGTGCCAGCAGTTTCGCAGGGTTGAACACTGAAGCTTTCTTT.

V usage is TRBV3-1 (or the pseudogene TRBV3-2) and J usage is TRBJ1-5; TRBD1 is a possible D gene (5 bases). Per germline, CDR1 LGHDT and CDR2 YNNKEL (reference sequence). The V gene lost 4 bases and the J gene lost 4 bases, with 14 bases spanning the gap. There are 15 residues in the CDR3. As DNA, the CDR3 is TGTGCCAGCAGCCGTGAAGGCAGGGAAAATCAGCCCCAGCATTTT. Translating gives CASSREGRENQPQHF.

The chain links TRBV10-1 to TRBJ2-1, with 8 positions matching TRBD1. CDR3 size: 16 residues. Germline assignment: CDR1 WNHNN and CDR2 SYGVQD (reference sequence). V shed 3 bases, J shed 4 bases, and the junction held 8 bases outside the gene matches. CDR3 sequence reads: CASSEPGQAVYNEQFF. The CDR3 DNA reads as TGCGCCAGCAGTGAACCGGGACAGGCGGTTTACAATGAGCAGTTCTTC.

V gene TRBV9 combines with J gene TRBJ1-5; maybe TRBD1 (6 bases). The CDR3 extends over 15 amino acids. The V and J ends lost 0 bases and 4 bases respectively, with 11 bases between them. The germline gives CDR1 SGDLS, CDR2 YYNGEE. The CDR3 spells CASSVDGGLNQPQHF. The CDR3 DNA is TGTGCCAGCAGCGTAGATGGGGGCTTAAATCAGCCCCAGCATTTT.

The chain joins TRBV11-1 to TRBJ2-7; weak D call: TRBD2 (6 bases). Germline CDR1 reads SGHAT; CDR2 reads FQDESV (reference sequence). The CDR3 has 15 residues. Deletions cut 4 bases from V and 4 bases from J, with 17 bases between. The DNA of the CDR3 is TGTGCCAGCAGCTCGGGACTCCCCGGGGCGTACGAGCAGTACTTC. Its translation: CASSSGLPGAYEQYF.

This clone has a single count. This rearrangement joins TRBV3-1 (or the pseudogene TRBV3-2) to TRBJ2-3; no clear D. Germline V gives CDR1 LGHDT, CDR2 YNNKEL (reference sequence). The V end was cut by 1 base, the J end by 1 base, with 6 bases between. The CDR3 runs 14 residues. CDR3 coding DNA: TGTGCCAGCAGCCAAGCAAGCGGCACAGATACGCAGTATTTT. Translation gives CASSQASGTDTQYF.

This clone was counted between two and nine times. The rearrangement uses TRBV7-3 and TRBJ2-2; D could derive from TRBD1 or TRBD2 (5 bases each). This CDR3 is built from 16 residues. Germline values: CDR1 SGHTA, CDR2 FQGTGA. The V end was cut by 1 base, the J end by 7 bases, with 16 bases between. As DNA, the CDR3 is TGTGCCAGCAGCTTAAATTCCATGGGGGATGGCGGGGAGCTGTTTTTT. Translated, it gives CASSLNSMGDGGELFF.

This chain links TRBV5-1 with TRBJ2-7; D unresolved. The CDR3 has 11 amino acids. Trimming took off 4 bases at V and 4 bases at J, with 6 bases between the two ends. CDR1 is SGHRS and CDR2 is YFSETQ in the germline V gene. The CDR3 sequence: CASSREYEQYF. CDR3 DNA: TGCGCCAGCAGCCGCGAGTACGAGCAGTACTTC.

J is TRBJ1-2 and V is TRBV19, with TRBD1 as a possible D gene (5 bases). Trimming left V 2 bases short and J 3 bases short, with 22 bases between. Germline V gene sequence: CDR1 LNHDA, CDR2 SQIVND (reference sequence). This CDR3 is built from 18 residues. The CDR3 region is CASSIIVALRDEDYGYTF. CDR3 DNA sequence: TGTGCCAGTAGTATAATTGTTGCGCTGAGGGACGAGGACTATGGCTACACCTTC. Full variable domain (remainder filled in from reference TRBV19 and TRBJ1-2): DGGITQSPKYLFRKEGQNVTLSCEQNLNHDAMYWYRQDPGQGLRLIYYSQIVNDFQKGDIAEGYSVSREKKESFPLTVTSAQKNPTAFYLCASSIIVALRDEDYGYTFGSGTRLTVV.

CDR3 protein: CASSPSGTYEQYF. CDR3 sequence (DNA): TGTGCCAGCAGCCCGTCCGGCACCTACGAGCAGTACTTC. The rearrangement joins TRBV12-3 or TRBV12-4 to TRBJ2-7; D uncertain. Trimming removed 6 bases from V and 2 bases from J, with 11 bases in between. The CDR3 extends over 13 amino acids.

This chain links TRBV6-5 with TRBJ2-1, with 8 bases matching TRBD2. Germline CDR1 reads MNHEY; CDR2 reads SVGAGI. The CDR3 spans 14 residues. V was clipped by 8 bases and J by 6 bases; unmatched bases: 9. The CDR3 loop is CASQIGLASNEQFF. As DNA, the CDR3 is TGTGCCAGCCAAATCGGACTAGCCAGCAATGAGCAGTTCTTC.

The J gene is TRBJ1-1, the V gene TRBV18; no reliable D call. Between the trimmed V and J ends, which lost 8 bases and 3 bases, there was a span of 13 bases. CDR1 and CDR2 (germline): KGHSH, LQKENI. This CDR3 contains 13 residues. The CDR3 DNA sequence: TGTGCCAGCACGCCAACGATGGACACTGAAGCTTTCTTT. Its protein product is CASTPTMDTEAFF.

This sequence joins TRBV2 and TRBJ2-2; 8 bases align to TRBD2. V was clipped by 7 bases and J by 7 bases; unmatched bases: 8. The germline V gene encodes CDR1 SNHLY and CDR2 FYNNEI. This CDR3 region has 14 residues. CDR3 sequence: CASNVGGADGELFF. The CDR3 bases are TGTGCCAGCAATGTCGGGGGGGCGGACGGGGAGCTGTTTTTT.

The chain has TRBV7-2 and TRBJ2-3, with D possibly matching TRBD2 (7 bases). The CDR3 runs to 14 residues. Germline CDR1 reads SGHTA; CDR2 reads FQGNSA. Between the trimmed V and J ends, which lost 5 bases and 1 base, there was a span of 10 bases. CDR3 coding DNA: TGTGCCAGCAGCCCGGGGGGCGGCACAGATACGCAGTATTTT. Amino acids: CASSPGGGTDTQYF.

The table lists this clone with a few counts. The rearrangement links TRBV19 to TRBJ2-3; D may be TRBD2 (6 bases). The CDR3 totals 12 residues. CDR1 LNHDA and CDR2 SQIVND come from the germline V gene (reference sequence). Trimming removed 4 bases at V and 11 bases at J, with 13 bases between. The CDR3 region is CASSTSSGGQYF. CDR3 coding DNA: TGTGCCAGTAGTACCTCTTCCGGGGGGCAGTATTTT. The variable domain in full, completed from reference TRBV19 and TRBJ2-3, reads DGGITQSPKYLFRKEGQNVTLSCEQNLNHDAMYWYRQDPGQGLRLIYYSQIVNDFQKGDIAEGYSVSREKKESFPLTVTSAQKNPTAFYLCASSTSSGGQYFGPGTRLTVL.

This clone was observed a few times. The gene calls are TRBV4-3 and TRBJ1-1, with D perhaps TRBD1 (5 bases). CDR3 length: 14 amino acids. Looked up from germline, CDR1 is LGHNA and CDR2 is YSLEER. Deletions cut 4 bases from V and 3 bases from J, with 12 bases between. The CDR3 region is CASSLGVGDTEAFF. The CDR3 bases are TGCGCCAGCAGCCTGGGCGTAGGGGACACTGAAGCTTTCTTT.

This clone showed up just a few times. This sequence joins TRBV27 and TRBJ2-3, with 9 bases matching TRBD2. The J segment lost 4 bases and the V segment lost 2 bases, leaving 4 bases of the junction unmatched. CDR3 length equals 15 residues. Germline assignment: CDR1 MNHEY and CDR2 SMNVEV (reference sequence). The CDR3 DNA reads TGTGCCAGCAGTTTAAGTAGCGGGGGACCAGATACGCAGTATTTT. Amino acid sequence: CASSLSSGGPDTQYF.

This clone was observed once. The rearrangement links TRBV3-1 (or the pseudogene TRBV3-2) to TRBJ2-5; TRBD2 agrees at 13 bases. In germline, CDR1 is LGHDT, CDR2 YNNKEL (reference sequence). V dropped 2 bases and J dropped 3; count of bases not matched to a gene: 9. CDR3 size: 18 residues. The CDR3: CASSQLSILAGGKETQYF. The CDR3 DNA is TGTGCCAGCAGCCAACTATCAATACTAGCGGGGGGGAAAGAGACCCAGTACTTC.

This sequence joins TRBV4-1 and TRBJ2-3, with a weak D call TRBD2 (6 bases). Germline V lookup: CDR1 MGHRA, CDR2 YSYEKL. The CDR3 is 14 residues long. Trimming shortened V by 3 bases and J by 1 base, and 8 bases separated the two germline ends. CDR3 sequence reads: CASSHPGGTDTQYF. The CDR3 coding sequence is TGCGCCAGCAGCCACCCGGGGGGCACAGATACGCAGTATTTT.